These 31 T cell receptor beta chains share one sample of origin, sequenced in a study of CD8 T cells in ankylosing spondylitis. Broader study findings: Blood from ankylosing spondylitis patients appeared to carry a characteristic roughly eight-variant TCR beta motif.

No antigens are known for them. TCRdb used MiXCR to reprocess the 5' RACE reads, holding one entry per CDR3 protein. Among roughly 350,000 distinct CDR3 sequences listed, approximately 8% were seen once. Sequencing was performed on blood, either unsorted or a sorted T cell fraction (not recorded which). Receptors originate from a male donor with ankylosing spondylitis.

The rearrangement uses TRBV9 and TRBJ1-3; D is ambiguous. Germline V gives CDR1 SGDLS, CDR2 YYNGEE. The ends were cut back, 0 bases at V and 4 bases at J, with 2 bases in the middle. The CDR3 runs to 12 residues. The chain's CDR3 is CASSVEGNTIYF. Written as DNA, the CDR3 is TGTGCCAGCAGCGTAGAAGGAAACACCATATATTTT.

In its sample, this clonotype was seen many times. V and J are TRBV5-1 and TRBJ2-7; 8 nucleotides align to TRBD1. V shed 4 bases, J shed 3 bases, and the junction held 6 bases outside the gene matches. Germline loops: CDR1 SGHRS, CDR2 YFSETQ. The CDR3 extends over 14 amino acids. CDR3 in amino acids: CASSTRTGNYEQYF. The CDR3 DNA is TGCGCCAGCAGCACCCGGACAGGGAACTACGAGCAGTACTTC. The variable domain in full, with the rest retrieved from reference TRBV5-1 and TRBJ2-7, is KAGVTQTPRYLIKTRGQQVTLSCSPISGHRSVSWYQQTPGQGLQFLFEYFSETQRNKGNFPGRFSGRQFSNSRSEMNVSTLELGDSALYLCASSTRTGNYEQYFGPGTRLTVT.

Concerning this clonotype: With a much larger clone just one base away, this may be a read error. The V gene is TRBV12-3 or TRBV12-4, the J gene TRBJ2-6, with 10 bases aligning to TRBD1. V lost 5 bases and J lost 2; bases outside the gene matches: 3. This CDR3 contains 16 residues. The CDR3 protein is CASSHGTGAGANVLTF. The CDR3 coding sequence is TGTGCCAGCAGTCACGGGACAGGGGCTGGGGCCAACGTCCTGACTTTC.

The chain links TRBV2 to TRBJ1-1; D ambiguous. CDR3 length: 11 residues. The ends were cut back, 6 bases at V and 10 bases at J, with 12 bases in the middle. Germline loops: CDR1 SNHLY, CDR2 FYNNEI. This CDR3 reads CASSDPAVAFF. The CDR3 DNA follows: TGTGCCAGCAGCGACCCCGCGGTAGCTTTCTTT.

This clonotype was detected ten times or more. The chain combines TRBV12-3 or TRBV12-4 with TRBJ2-3; possibly TRBD1 or TRBD2 for D (5 bases each). The CDR3 sequence is 17 residues long. Trimming left V 8 bases short and J 4 bases short, with 25 bases between. This chain's CDR3 is CASGAPWGKSGADTQYF. The CDR3 region has the DNA TGTGCCAGCGGGGCTCCGTGGGGGAAGTCTGGTGCAGATACGCAGTATTTT.

The genes are TRBV5-1 and TRBJ2-2; 8 nucleotides align to TRBD1. The germline gives CDR1 SGHRS, CDR2 YFSETQ. This CDR3 region has 13 residues. V dropped 4 bases and J dropped 6; count of bases not matched to a gene: 2. The DNA for the CDR3 is TGCGCCAGCAGCGCACAGGGGGCCGGGGAGCTGTTTTTT. Translated: CASSAQGAGELFF.

This clonotype was picked up many times. The chain recombines TRBV19 with TRBJ1-3; D is unclear. V lost 7 bases, J lost 2 bases, and 6 bases lay in between. The germline CDR1 and CDR2 sequences are LNHDA and SQIVND (reference sequence). The CDR3 is made up of 12 amino acids. This chain's CDR3 is CASMTTGNTIYF. The CDR3 bases are TGTGCCAGTATGACAACTGGAAACACCATATATTTT. Together with reference TRBV19 and TRBJ1-3, the CDR3 gives the full variable domain: DGGITQSPKYLFRKEGQNVTLSCEQNLNHDAMYWYRQDPGQGLRLIYYSQIVNDFQKGDIAEGYSVSREKKESFPLTVTSAQKNPTAFYLCASMTTGNTIYFGEGSWLTVV.

V usage is TRBV12-3 or TRBV12-4 and J usage is TRBJ1-2; D is perhaps TRBD1 (5 bases). V lost 3 bases and J lost 4, with 9 bases in between. This CDR3 comprises 13 residues. CDR3 in DNA: TGTGCCAGCAGTTTGGGCAGGGTCTATGGCTACACCTTC. Translation: CASSLGRVYGYTF.

This clonotype was counted between two and nine times. This rearrangement joins TRBV5-5 to TRBJ2-2; D possibly corresponds to TRBD2 (5 bases). V lost 6 bases to trimming and J lost 3 bases, with 15 bases between them. CDR1 and CDR2 from the germline V gene are SGHKS and YYEKEE (reference sequence). This CDR3 comprises 15 residues. CDR3 DNA: TGTGCCAGCATCCCCGACCCGCGGGACACCGGGGAGCTGTTTTTT. This gives the protein CASIPDPRDTGELFF.

The V call is TRBV29-1, the J call TRBJ1-1; D uncertain. V shed 6 bases and J shed 1 base, with 18 bases lying between them. The CDR3 totals 15 residues. Germline V gene sequence: CDR1 SQVTM, CDR2 ANQGSEA. This CDR3 is CSVGLDEPGNTEAFF. CDR3 sequence (DNA): TGCAGCGTGGGGTTGGATGAACCCGGGAACACTGAAGCTTTCTTT.

This chain links TRBV3-1 with TRBJ2-1; 8 nucleotides agree with TRBD1. The V and J ends lost 4 bases and 3 bases, in that order; junction bases with no gene match: 2. The CDR3 covers 14 residues. Germline CDR1 is LGHDT and CDR2 is YNNKEL (reference sequence). This chain's CDR3 is CASSRTGIYNEQFF. The CDR3 DNA is TGTGCCAGCAGCCGGACAGGGATCTACAATGAGCAGTTCTTC.

This clonotype was observed a few times. The V call is TRBV7-2, the J call TRBJ2-4; the D call may be TRBD1 or TRBD2 (5 bases each). CDR1 and CDR2 from the germline V gene are SGHTA and FQGNSA. The CDR3 spans 14 residues. V was trimmed by 3 bases and J by 5 bases, leaving 11 bases between them. The CDR3, as DNA: TGTGCCAGCAGCTTGTGGGACGGACAAAACATTCAGTACTTC. It is translated as CASSLWDGQNIQYF.

This clonotype was observed a few times. V gene TRBV9 combines with J gene TRBJ2-7; possible D gene TRBD1, 5 bases. Trimming cost V 1 base and J 9 bases, with 17 bases left between them. Germline lookup yields CDR1 SGDLS and CDR2 YYNGEE. The CDR3 runs 14 residues. The CDR3 sequence: CASSVNVGLAGQYF. DNA for the CDR3: TGTGCCAGCAGCGTAAATGTGGGGCTTGCCGGGCAGTACTTC. The complete variable domain, with remaining parts taken from reference TRBV9 and TRBJ2-7, reads DSGVTQTPKHLITATGQRVTLRCSPRSGDLSVYWYQQSLDQGLQFLIQYYNGEERAKGNILERFSAQQFPDLHSELNLSSLELGDSALYFCASSVNVGLAGQYFGPGTRLTVT.

The chain combines TRBV20-1 with TRBJ2-7, with D maybe TRBD2 (5 bases). The ends were cut back, 5 bases at V and 6 bases at J, with 14 bases in the middle. CDR1 and CDR2 (germline): DFQATT, SNEGSKA (reference sequence). The CDR3 length is 12 residues. CDR3 nucleotide sequence: TGCAGTGCTCCATTGGCCCGGGGCGAGCAGTACTTC. As protein: CSAPLARGEQYF.

This clonotype was seen a handful of times. The J gene is TRBJ2-1, the V gene TRBV11-3; 7 bases are a match to TRBD2. With V trimmed by 5 bases and J by 9 bases, 10 bases remained unmatched. CDR1 and CDR2 from the germline V gene are SGHNT and YENEEA. The CDR3 loop spans 14 amino acids. The chain's CDR3 is CASSLSPTSPEQFF. The CDR3 nucleotides are TGTGCCAGCAGCCTCTCCCCGACTAGCCCTGAGCAGTTCTTC.

In its sample, this clonotype was seen a few times. The chain carries TRBV20-1 and TRBJ1-6; 9 nucleotides agree with TRBD1. V gave up 1 base and J gave up 15 bases; unmatched junction bases: 4. CDR3 length: 12 residues. Germline lookup yields CDR1 DFQATT and CDR2 SNEGSKA (reference sequence). Here the CDR3 DNA reads TGCAGTGCTAGAGGCCAGGACAGGGGCCTCCACTTT. Its translation is CSARGQDRGLHF.

This clonotype appeared a few times. V and J are TRBV20-1 and TRBJ2-1; TRBD2 matches 7 bases. Germline V gene lookup returns CDR1 DFQATT and CDR2 SNEGSKA (reference sequence). The CDR3 runs to 11 residues. The CDR3 here is CRAGRNNEQFF. The CDR3 DNA follows: TGCAGAGCGGGACGAAATAATGAGCAGTTCTTC.

This clonotype was seen a handful of times. In nucleotides, the CDR3 is TGCGCCAGCAGCTTGGGGCAGGGGGCCTCCTACGAGCAGTACTTC. It codes for CASSLGQGASYEQYF. The chain employs TRBV5-1 and TRBJ2-7; 8 nucleotides agree with TRBD1. Germline CDR1 reads SGHRS; CDR2 reads YFSETQ. J lost 0 bases, V lost 0 bases, and 2 bases had no gene match. CDR3 length equals 15 residues.

This clonotype appeared a few times. V is TRBV29-1 and J is TRBJ2-7; 9 bases line up with TRBD2. The CDR3 extends over 14 amino acids. Germline-derived CDR1 and CDR2 are SQVTM and ANQGSEA. V shed 3 bases and J 0 bases; nucleotides not matched to a gene: 3. The DNA for the CDR3 is TGCAGCGTTGACGCGGGGGGGAACTCCTACGAGCAGTACTTC. This encodes CSVDAGGNSYEQYF.

On this clonotype itself: One junction end does not reproduce the germline sequence, and a read error may be involved. The chain recombines TRBV19 with TRBJ1-5; D is ambiguous. This CDR3 has 14 amino acids. The V gene's germline CDR1 is LNHDA and CDR2 SQIVND (reference sequence). The DNA of the CDR3 is TGTGCCAGTAGTATAGAGGGTAGCGATCAGCCCCAGCATTTT. This encodes CASSIEGSDQPQHF.

There are many counts of this clonotype. J is TRBJ2-7 and V is TRBV12-5, with 9 bases aligning to TRBD2. The CDR3 totals 15 residues. Germline CDR1 and CDR2: LGHNT and FRNRAP. After removal of 5 bases from V and 1 base from J, the junction contained 6 bases not matched to a gene. CDR3 DNA sequence: TGTGCTAGTGGTATTCCGACTAGCGGATCCTACGAGCAGTACTTC. Residues: CASGIPTSGSYEQYF.

This clonotype has just a few counts. J is TRBJ2-3 and V is TRBV7-8, with D perhaps assigned TRBD1 or TRBD2 (5 bases each). The CDR3 is 16 amino acids. The germline V and J ends were trimmed by 5 bases and 4 bases, with 19 bases remaining between them. Germline values: CDR1 SGHVS, CDR2 FQNEAQ. Written as DNA, the CDR3 is TGTGCCAGCAGCGCCGAGGGGAGTCGGGGCGCAGATACGCAGTATTTT. Translated, it gives CASSAEGSRGADTQYF.

This clonotype was seen a few times. This chain uses TRBV2 with TRBJ2-3; TRBD2 aligns across 7 bases. From germline, CDR1 is SNHLY and CDR2 FYNNEI. V lost 5 bases and J lost 8; bases outside the gene matches: 4. The CDR3 consists of 12 residues. This CDR3 is CASSSGMATQYF. The CDR3, as DNA: TGTGCCAGCAGTAGCGGGATGGCTACGCAGTATTTT.

This clonotype turned up a few times. The chain joins TRBV18 to TRBJ1-1; D gene ambiguous. The ends were cut back, 4 bases at V and 4 bases at J, with 13 bases in the middle. The CDR3 has 14 residues. Germline V gene lookup returns CDR1 KGHSH and CDR2 LQKENI. CDR3 bases: TGTGCCAGCTCACGACAACCGGGGAGCACTGAAGCTTTCTTT. This sequence encodes CASSRQPGSTEAFF. The entire variable domain, with the rest obtained from reference TRBV18 and TRBJ1-1, is as follows: NAGVMQNPRHLVRRRGQEARLRCSPMKGHSHVYWYRQLPEEGLKFMVYLQKENIIDESGMPKERFSAEFPKEGPSILRIQQVVRGDSAAYFCASSRQPGSTEAFFGQGTRLTVV.

This clonotype has only a few counts. The CDR3 DNA sequence: TGTGCCAGCAGCCAACCGGGGAATTATTACGAGCAGTACTTC. Translating it yields CASSQPGNYYEQYF. V is TRBV7-2 and J is TRBJ2-7; D is perhaps TRBD2 (5 bases). CDR1 and CDR2 (germline): SGHTA, FQGNSA. The CDR3 extends over 14 amino acids. V lost 5 bases and J 4 bases, leaving 15 bases between the germline ends.

This clonotype was counted at least ten times. The V and J genes are TRBV20-1 and TRBJ2-1, with 7 bases lining up with TRBD2. CDR3 size: 16 residues. Per the germline V gene, CDR1 is DFQATT and CDR2 is SNEGSKA (reference sequence). J was trimmed by 1 base and V by 6 bases; bases with no gene match: 12. The CDR3 bases are TGCAGTGCGCCTGGTGGCGGGAGTTTTTCCTACAATGAGCAGTTCTTC. Its protein product is CSAPGGGSFSYNEQFF.

The genes are TRBV3-1 and TRBJ1-6, with D perhaps TRBD1 (5 bases). The CDR3 loop spans 16 amino acids. From germline, CDR1 is LGHDT and CDR2 YNNKEL (reference sequence). The V gene lost 1 base and the J gene lost 5 bases, with 12 bases spanning the gap. CDR3 protein: CASSQGRGSDNSPLHF. CDR3 DNA sequence: TGTGCCAGCAGCCAAGGTAGGGGATCGGATAATTCACCCCTCCACTTT.

In this sample, this clonotype turned up many times. This rearrangement joins TRBV12-3 or TRBV12-4 to TRBJ1-2, with unresolved D. The CDR3 totals 14 residues. The V and J ends lost 6 bases and 2 bases respectively, with 13 bases between them. CDR3: CASSPSGINYGYTF. In DNA, the CDR3 is TGTGCCAGCAGCCCCTCCGGTATCAACTATGGCTACACCTTC.

This clonotype was detected a few times. The chain links TRBV20-1 to TRBJ1-5; a weak D match, TRBD1 (6 bases). CDR3 length equals 12 residues. Trimming pared 5 bases from V and 2 bases from J, leaving 7 bases between. CDR1 is DFQATT, CDR2 SNEGSKA, per germline (reference sequence). CDR3 bases: TGCAGTGCTTGGACAGGCAATCAGCCCCAGCATTTT. This gives the protein CSAWTGNQPQHF.

This clonotype was recorded a few times. CDR3 sequence reads: CAISESTGREQFF. The CDR3, as DNA: TGTGCCATCAGTGAGTCGACAGGGCGCGAGCAGTTCTTC. This chain joins TRBV10-3 and TRBJ2-1; 7 positions agree with TRBD1. Germline V gene data show CDR1 as ENHRY and CDR2 as SYGVKD. V shed 0 bases and J 10 bases; nucleotides not matched to a gene: 3. CDR3 size: 13 residues.

The CDR3 spells CSASTGRSTEAFF. The DNA for the CDR3 is TGCAGCGCTTCGACAGGGAGGTCCACTGAAGCTTTCTTT. The V and J genes are TRBV29-1 and TRBJ1-1; 7 bases agree with TRBD1. The V and J ends lost 7 bases and 4 bases, in that order; junction bases with no gene match: 9. The CDR3 extends over 13 amino acids. Germline CDR1 is SQVTM and CDR2 is ANQGSEA.